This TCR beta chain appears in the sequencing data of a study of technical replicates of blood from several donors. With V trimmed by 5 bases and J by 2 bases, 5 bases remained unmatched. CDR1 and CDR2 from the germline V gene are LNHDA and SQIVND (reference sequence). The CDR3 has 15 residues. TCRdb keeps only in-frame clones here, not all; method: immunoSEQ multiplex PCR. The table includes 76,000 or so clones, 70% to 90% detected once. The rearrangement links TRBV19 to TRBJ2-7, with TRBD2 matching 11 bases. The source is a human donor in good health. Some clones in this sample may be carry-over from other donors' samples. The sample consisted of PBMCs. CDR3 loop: CASSSPTSGTYEQYF. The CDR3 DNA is TGTGCCAGTAGTTCCCCGACTAGCGGGACCTACGAGCAGTACTTC.